These 29 T cell receptor beta chains were sequenced from one sample in a study of T cell responses to AZD1222 COVID-19 vaccine. Produced via immunoSEQ multiplex PCR; TCRdb's table is partial and in-frame only. The data show 65,000 to 100,000 clones, 88% seen once. The sequences come from peripheral blood, collected 28 days after the second AZD1222 dose. The receptors stem from an adult who received the AZD1222 COVID-19 vaccine.

The genes are TRBV14 and TRBJ2-7; TRBD2 is a possible D gene (8 bases). The CDR3 consists of 17 residues. In germline, CDR1 is SGHDN, CDR2 FVKESK. V lost 0 bases and J lost 2, with 17 bases in between. As DNA, the CDR3 is TGTGCCAGCAGCCAAGATCGGGGGGGGACAGACCCCTACGAGCAGTACTTC. Residues: CASSQDRGGTDPYEQYF.

The rearrangement uses TRBV7-6 and TRBJ2-7; maybe TRBD2 (5 bases). The CDR3 is 16 amino acids. Trimming left V 1 base short and J 4 bases short, with 17 bases between. Germline V gene sequence: CDR1 SGHVS, CDR2 FNYEAQ. The CDR3 reads CASSLEAGRGPYEQYF. The CDR3 bases are TGTGCCAGCAGCTTAGAGGCGGGTAGAGGGCCATACGAGCAGTACTTC.

This clone appeared once. V usage is TRBV7-8 and J usage is TRBJ2-7; 7 nucleotides match TRBD1. Germline V gene data show CDR1 as SGHVS and CDR2 as FQNEAQ. The V and J ends lost 4 bases and 2 bases, in that order; junction bases with no gene match: 5. The CDR3 spans 14 residues. CDR3 sequence (DNA): TGTGCCAGCAGCTCACAGGGGACAACCTACGAGCAGTACTTC. It encodes CASSSQGTTYEQYF.

The chain joins TRBV18 to TRBJ2-1; D perhaps matches TRBD1 (6 bases). V lost 5 bases, J lost 5 bases, and 10 bases lay in between. There are 13 residues in the CDR3. In germline, CDR1 is KGHSH, CDR2 LQKENI. CDR3 DNA: TGTGCCAGCTCATACACAGGGAACAATGAGCAGTTCTTC. Protein product: CASSYTGNNEQFF. The entire variable domain, with the rest obtained from reference TRBV18 and TRBJ2-1, is as follows: NAGVMQNPRHLVRRRGQEARLRCSPMKGHSHVYWYRQLPEEGLKFMVYLQKENIIDESGMPKERFSAEFPKEGPSILRIQQVVRGDSAAYFCASSYTGNNEQFFGPGTRLTVL.

This clone came up once. The CDR3 coding sequence is TGTGCCAGCTCACGCGGACTAGCGGGAGTCGGGGAGACCCAGTACTTC. Translated: CASSRGLAGVGETQYF. The chain combines TRBV18 with TRBJ2-5, with 13 bases identical to TRBD2. Losses at the gene ends were 4 bases for V and 5 bases for J; bases not matched to a gene: 7. Germline V gene lookup returns CDR1 KGHSH and CDR2 LQKENI. CDR3 size: 16 residues.

V is TRBV18 and J is TRBJ2-1, with 10 bases that match TRBD2. This CDR3 has 15 amino acids. V was pared by 2 bases and J by 3 bases, with 1 base of the junction left unmatched. Germline V gene lookup returns CDR1 KGHSH and CDR2 LQKENI. As DNA, the CDR3 is TGTGCCAGCTCACCAGGACTAGCGGACTACAATGAGCAGTTCTTC. This translates into CASSPGLADYNEQFF. Full variable domain (missing parts from reference TRBV18 and TRBJ2-1): NAGVMQNPRHLVRRRGQEARLRCSPMKGHSHVYWYRQLPEEGLKFMVYLQKENIIDESGMPKERFSAEFPKEGPSILRIQQVVRGDSAAYFCASSPGLADYNEQFFGPGTRLTVL.

The chain links TRBV3-1 (or the pseudogene TRBV3-2) to TRBJ1-1; a possible D gene is TRBD1 (5 bases). Between the trimmed V and J ends, which lost 5 bases and 1 base, there was a span of 11 bases. The germline V gene encodes CDR1 LGHDT and CDR2 YNNKEL (reference sequence). This CDR3 region has 14 residues. In DNA form, the CDR3 reads TGTGCCAGCAGCGAGGGACTTACGAACACTGAAGCTTTCTTT. Residues: CASSEGLTNTEAFF.

The chain uses TRBV28 and TRBJ1-1; tentative D call: TRBD1 (6 bases). The CDR3 extends over 13 amino acids. CDR1 and CDR2 (germline): MDHEN, SYDVKM. V was pared by 3 bases and J by 1 base, with 6 bases between. In DNA form, the CDR3 reads TGTGCCAGCAGTTTGGGACAGAACACTGAAGCTTTCTTT. Translation: CASSLGQNTEAFF.

The chain employs TRBV5-1 and TRBJ2-1; TRBD2 aligns across 8 bases. V lost 0 bases and J lost 4; bases outside the gene matches: 6. Germline CDR1 SGHRS, CDR2 YFSETQ. The CDR3 loop spans 16 amino acids. The CDR3 reads CASSLDPSGQYNEQFF. The CDR3 DNA sequence: TGCGCCAGCAGCTTGGACCCTAGCGGGCAGTACAATGAGCAGTTCTTC.

The rearrangement uses TRBV3-1 (or the pseudogene TRBV3-2) and TRBJ1-2; D is undetermined. Germline V gene lookup returns CDR1 LGHDT and CDR2 YNNKEL (reference sequence). With 0 bases removed from V and 8 bases from J, the gap between germline ends came to 4 bases. The CDR3 is made up of 11 amino acids. The CDR3 bases are TGTGCCAGCAGCCAAGAAGGGGGCTACACCTTC. As protein: CASSQEGGYTF.

This chain links TRBV7-9 with TRBJ1-1; D unclear. The CDR3 has 12 amino acids. Germline values: CDR1 SEHNR, CDR2 FQNEAQ (reference sequence). Trimming removed 5 bases at V and 2 bases at J, with 6 bases between. The CDR3 coding sequence is TGTGCCAGCAGCCATGGAAACACTGAAGCTTTCTTT. Encoded protein: CASSHGNTEAFF.

The chain has TRBV4-2 and TRBJ1-2; perhaps TRBD1 as D (6 bases). The germline CDR1 and CDR2 sequences are LGHNA and YNFKEQ. V dropped 0 bases and J dropped 9 bases, with 23 bases sitting between them. The CDR3 has 17 amino acids. The CDR3 coding sequence is TGTGCCAGCAGCCAAGATAAGGTCGCAGGGGCCCATTTGAGCTACACCTTC. Residues: CASSQDKVAGAHLSYTF.

The V gene is TRBV18, the J gene TRBJ1-5; weak D call: TRBD1 (6 bases). The CDR3 length is 15 residues. V was shortened by 5 bases and J by 6 bases, with 17 bases between the two germline ends. Per germline, CDR1 KGHSH and CDR2 LQKENI. The CDR3, as DNA: TGTGCCAGCTCAGGGGTACAGGGAATGGGTCAGCCCCAGCATTTT. Protein sequence: CASSGVQGMGQPQHF.

The rearrangement joins TRBV9 to TRBJ2-2; unclear D gene. The CDR3 sequence is 12 residues long. Germline V gives CDR1 SGDLS, CDR2 YYNGEE. With 0 bases removed from V and 8 bases from J, the gap between germline ends came to 5 bases. CDR3 in amino acids: CASSVVGGELFF. Written as DNA, the CDR3 is TGTGCCAGCAGCGTAGTAGGTGGGGAGCTGTTTTTT.

J is TRBJ2-7 and V is TRBV5-1, with no clear D. Trimming removed 2 bases from V and 3 bases from J, with 18 bases in between. Germline V gene data show CDR1 as SGHRS and CDR2 as YFSETQ. The CDR3 covers 16 residues. CDR3 residues: CASSLTATPNNYEQYF. CDR3 in DNA: TGCGCCAGCAGCTTAACAGCGACCCCTAATAACTACGAGCAGTACTTC. Looking up the rest from reference TRBV5-1 and TRBJ2-7 gives the full variable domain: KAGVTQTPRYLIKTRGQQVTLSCSPISGHRSVSWYQQTPGQGLQFLFEYFSETQRNKGNFPGRFSGRQFSNSRSEMNVSTLELGDSALYLCASSLTATPNNYEQYFGPGTRLTVT.

The V gene is TRBV3-1 (or the pseudogene TRBV3-2), the J gene TRBJ2-1, with D possibly matching TRBD2 (6 bases). The CDR3 totals 14 residues. Germline V CDR1 and CDR2: LGHDT, YNNKEL (reference sequence). The V end was cut by 4 bases, the J end by 7 bases, with 14 bases between. The CDR3 nucleotides are TGTGCCAGCAGCCCCTCTAGCGCTCGGAATGAGCAGTTCTTC. Amino acids: CASSPSSARNEQFF.

V and J are TRBV18 and TRBJ1-1; TRBD1 matches at 8 bases. Germline values: CDR1 KGHSH, CDR2 LQKENI. The CDR3 spans 15 residues. The V segment lost 4 bases and the J segment 1 base; nucleotides outside the gene matches: 5. CDR3 protein: CASSLRTGQNTEAFF. The CDR3 region has the DNA TGTGCCAGCTCACTTCGGACAGGGCAGAACACTGAAGCTTTCTTT.

This chain links TRBV6-5 with TRBJ2-1; D remains unclear. Germline V gene sequence: CDR1 MNHEY, CDR2 SVGAGI. CDR3 length: 12 residues. Trimming cost V 6 bases and J 0 bases, with 3 bases left between them. CDR3 residues: CASRGSYNEQFF. CDR3 bases: TGTGCCAGCAGGGGCTCCTACAATGAGCAGTTCTTC.

This clone showed up just once. The chain joins TRBV20-1 to TRBJ2-2; TRBD2 matches at 7 bases. CDR3 length: 14 residues. Germline CDR1 DFQATT, CDR2 SNEGSKA (reference sequence). V gave up 3 bases and J gave up 0 bases; unmatched junction bases: 1. The chain's CDR3 is CSASRGANTGELFF. The CDR3 DNA follows: TGCAGTGCTAGTCGGGGGGCGAACACCGGGGAGCTGTTTTTT.

V and J are TRBV5-1 and TRBJ1-5, with 7 bases that match TRBD1. The CDR3 totals 14 residues. Germline values: CDR1 SGHRS, CDR2 YFSETQ. With V trimmed by 3 bases and J by 4 bases, 4 bases remained unmatched. The CDR3 is CASSSGQLNQPQHF. CDR3 coding DNA: TGCGCCAGCAGCTCGGGACAGCTTAATCAGCCCCAGCATTTT. The whole variable domain, remainder taken from reference TRBV5-1 and TRBJ1-5, is KAGVTQTPRYLIKTRGQQVTLSCSPISGHRSVSWYQQTPGQGLQFLFEYFSETQRNKGNFPGRFSGRQFSNSRSEMNVSTLELGDSALYLCASSSGQLNQPQHFGDGTRLSIL.

The chain joins TRBV28 to TRBJ2-1, with D perhaps matching TRBD1 (5 bases). The V end lost 2 bases, the J end lost 0 bases, and 8 bases lay between the germline ends. This CDR3 has 15 amino acids. Per germline, CDR1 MDHEN and CDR2 SYDVKM. The CDR3 DNA reads TGTGCCAGCAGTTTAGGGGCTAGCTCCTACAATGAGCAGTTCTTC. Protein product: CASSLGASSYNEQFF.

The V and J genes are TRBV6-1 and TRBJ2-5, with TRBD1 matching 7 bases. The V gene end was trimmed by 3 bases and the J gene end by 5 bases; junction bases not matched to a gene: 6. CDR3 length: 14 amino acids. CDR1 and CDR2 (germline): MNHNS, SASEGT. In DNA form, the CDR3 reads TGTGCCAGCAGTGACAACAGGGGTTGGGAGACCCAGTACTTC. Translation gives CASSDNRGWETQYF.

This clone was counted once. The chain employs TRBV5-1 and TRBJ2-7; the match to TRBD2 covers 12 bases. The junction had 6 bases not matched to a gene; V was cut back by 2 bases and J by 3 bases. The CDR3 runs 16 residues. CDR1 and CDR2 from the germline V gene are SGHRS and YFSETQ. The CDR3 nucleotides are TGCGCCAGCAGCTTTGGGACTAGCGGGCCCAACTACGAGCAGTACTTC. It specifies CASSFGTSGPNYEQYF.

CDR3 loop: CASSPGRGAGGWNEQFF. DNA of the CDR3: TGTGCCAGCAGCCCGGGCCGGGGAGCGGGAGGGTGGAATGAGCAGTTCTTC. The chain recombines TRBV7-9 with TRBJ2-1; 10 positions agree with TRBD2. CDR3 size: 17 residues. The germline V gene encodes CDR1 SEHNR and CDR2 FQNEAQ (reference sequence). V gave up 5 bases and J gave up 7 bases; unmatched junction bases: 14.

This chain uses TRBV5-1 with TRBJ2-1; a weak D match, TRBD2 (6 bases). This CDR3 has 16 amino acids. Germline assignment: CDR1 SGHRS and CDR2 YFSETQ. Trimming shortened V by 0 bases and J by 6 bases, and 16 bases separated the two germline ends. The CDR3 region is CASSLGSSGGSNEQFF. CDR3 coding DNA: TGCGCCAGCAGCTTGGGCTCGAGTGGGGGGAGCAATGAGCAGTTCTTC.

V gene TRBV14 combines with J gene TRBJ1-6; 8 nucleotides align to TRBD1. V shed 0 bases and J 8 bases; nucleotides not matched to a gene: 9. The CDR3 runs 17 residues. CDR1 and CDR2 from the germline V gene are SGHDN and FVKESK. Written as DNA, the CDR3 is TGTGCCAGCAGCCAAGATTTTTCGGACAGGGTTCATTCACCCCTCCACTTT. Translation gives CASSQDFSDRVHSPLHF.

This chain joins TRBV4-2 and TRBJ1-6, with TRBD1 matching 8 bases. Germline CDR1 reads LGHNA; CDR2 reads YNFKEQ. This CDR3 has 16 amino acids. V trimming: 0 bases; J trimming: 8 bases; junction bases outside the gene matches: 6. CDR3 region: CASSQEGPGGHSPLHF. The CDR3 coding sequence is TGTGCCAGCAGCCAAGAAGGCCCAGGGGGCCATTCACCCCTCCACTTT.

The V gene is TRBV4-2, the J gene TRBJ1-1; D is uncertain. V was trimmed by 1 base and J by 0 bases, leaving 15 bases between them. This CDR3 contains 17 residues. Germline CDR1 is LGHNA and CDR2 is YNFKEQ. The CDR3 spells CASSQVDSRMVNTEAFF. CDR3 in DNA: TGTGCCAGCAGCCAAGTAGATTCCAGGATGGTGAACACTGAAGCTTTCTTT.

The sample holds one count of this clone. One end of the junction varies from germline; a read error may be responsible. The chain employs TRBV7-7 and TRBJ2-7; D not certain. The CDR3 is 13 residues long. From germline, CDR1 is SSHAT and CDR2 FNYEAQ (reference sequence). The chain's CDR3 is CASSLAQNYEQYF. The DNA for the CDR3 is TGTGCTAGCAGCTTAGCACAGAACTACGAGCAGTACTTC.